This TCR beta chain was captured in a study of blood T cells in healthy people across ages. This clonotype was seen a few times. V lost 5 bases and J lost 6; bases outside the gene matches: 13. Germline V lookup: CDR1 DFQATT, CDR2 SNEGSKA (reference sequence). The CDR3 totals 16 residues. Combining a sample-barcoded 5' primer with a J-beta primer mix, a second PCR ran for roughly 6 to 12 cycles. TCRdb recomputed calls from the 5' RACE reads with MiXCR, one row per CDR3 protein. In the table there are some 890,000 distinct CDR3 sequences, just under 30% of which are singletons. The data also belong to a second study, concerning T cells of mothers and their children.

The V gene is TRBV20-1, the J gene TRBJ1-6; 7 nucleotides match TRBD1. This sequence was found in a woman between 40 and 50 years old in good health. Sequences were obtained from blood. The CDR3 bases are TGCAGTGCTGTAAAACAGGGGATAGTTCTTAATTCACCCCTCCACTTT. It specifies CSAVKQGIVLNSPLHF.